The 5 T cell receptor beta chains presented below share a single source sample, sequenced in a study of cytomegalovirus exposure and HLA in healthy donors. In the PCR, 60 Vbeta and 13 Jbeta primers were used. Libraries were prepared by immunoSEQ multiplex PCR; TCRdb keeps only in-frame clonotypes and omits some of them. Of around 94,000 clones listed, around two thirds are singletons. Material for sequencing was PBMCs. Source of these receptors: a man aged 25-45 years in good health and CMV-seronegative.

The chain links TRBV6-6 to TRBJ1-5; 8 nucleotides agree with TRBD1. Per germline, CDR1 MNHNY and CDR2 SVGAGI (reference sequence). The J segment lost 12 bases and the V segment lost 6 bases, leaving 10 bases of the junction unmatched. CDR3 length equals 13 residues. The CDR3 DNA is TGTGCCAGCAGCTCCGGACAGGGCAGGATCCAGCATTTT. It encodes CASSSGQGRIQHF.

The V and J genes are TRBV7-9 and TRBJ1-1, with TRBD1 identical over 10 bases. Germline V CDR1 and CDR2: SEHNR, FQNEAQ (reference sequence). J lost 4 bases, V lost 4 bases, and 3 bases had no gene match. The CDR3 loop spans 14 amino acids. CDR3 coding DNA: TGTGCCAGCAGCTGGTGGACAGGGGGCACTGAAGCTTTCTTT. Encoded protein: CASSWWTGGTEAFF.

The chain recombines TRBV6-1 with TRBJ1-5; 8 nucleotides align to TRBD1. CDR3 length: 15 amino acids. CDR1 and CDR2 (germline): MNHNS, SASEGT. Trimming removed 4 bases from V and 1 base from J; junction bases left unmatched: 3. CDR3: CASSAWTGSNQPQHF. The CDR3 nucleotides are TGTGCCAGCAGTGCCTGGACAGGGAGCAATCAGCCCCAGCATTTT.

The J gene is TRBJ2-7, the V gene TRBV5-1; TRBD1 agrees at 7 bases. Losses at the gene ends were 0 bases for V and 2 bases for J; bases not matched to a gene: 2. This CDR3 contains 14 residues. Germline V gene lookup returns CDR1 SGHRS and CDR2 YFSETQ. CDR3 sequence: CASSLDRGPYEQYF. In DNA, the CDR3 is TGCGCCAGCAGCTTGGACAGGGGTCCCTACGAGCAGTACTTC.

The chain uses TRBV9 and TRBJ1-3, with D tentatively TRBD1 (5 bases). CDR1 is SGDLS, CDR2 YYNGEE, per germline. This CDR3 comprises 14 residues. V shed 4 bases and J shed 0 bases, with 8 bases lying between them. The CDR3 spells CASSRGISGNTIYF. DNA of the CDR3: TGTGCCAGCAGCAGGGGCATCTCTGGAAACACCATATATTTT.